The next 29 T cell receptor beta chains were all read from a single sample in a study of regulatory T cells in long-lasting Graves disease. Relying on iRepertoire HTBI primers and Arm-PCR of CDR3 regions, the team built TCR beta libraries. Via MiXCR, TCRdb re-called the multiplex PCR reads, giving one row per CDR3 protein. The sample holds a few hundred thousand distinct CDR3 sequences, about 17% seen once. The time point is: newly diagnosed GD, antithyroid drugs for less than 3 months. There was RNA extracted from PBMCs, and the TCR library was made from it. Separately, the same data were catalogued under a study of T cells in Graves' hyperthyroidism and ophthalmopathy.

The sequences come from peripheral blood mononuclear cells (PBMCs), collected at new diagnosis, from a patient treated with antithyroid drugs. These receptors came from a woman aged 18-29 years with Graves disease.

The chain joins TRBV5-6 to TRBJ2-3, with D possibly being TRBD2 (6 bases). CDR3 length equals 13 residues. CDR1 SGHDT and CDR2 YYEEEE come from the germline V gene. Trimming took 7 bases from V and 0 from J, leaving 9 bases between them. The CDR3 DNA reads as TGTGCCAGCGGGAGGTCTAGCACAGATACGCAGTATTTT. It specifies CASGRSSTDTQYF. The complete variable domain, with remaining parts taken from reference TRBV5-6 and TRBJ2-3, reads DAGVTQSPTHLIKTRGQQVTLRCSPKSGHDTVSWYQQALGQGPQFIFQYYEEEERQRGNFPDRFSGHQFPNYSSELNVNALLLGDSALYLCASGRSSTDTQYFGPGTRLTVL.

There are a few counts of this clonotype. The CDR3 coding sequence is TGTGCCAGCTCACCAAAGGAGCAGCGGGGCTACACCTTC. This sequence encodes CASSPKEQRGYTF. The chain couples TRBV18 to TRBJ1-2; D gene uncertain. CDR3 length: 13 residues. With 2 bases removed from V and 8 bases from J, the gap between germline ends came to 12 bases. Germline V gene data show CDR1 as KGHSH and CDR2 as LQKENI.

This chain links TRBV10-3 with TRBJ2-3; 9 positions match TRBD2. CDR3 length: 17 residues. V shed 6 bases and J 4 bases; nucleotides not matched to a gene: 14. Germline V gives CDR1 ENHRY, CDR2 SYGVKD. The CDR3 loop reads CAISQPPLAGRADTQYF. CDR3 bases: TGTGCCATCAGCCAACCGCCCCTAGCGGGAAGGGCAGATACGCAGTATTTT.

The chain employs TRBV24-1 and TRBJ1-5; no clear D. The V gene lost 9 bases and the J gene lost 0 bases, with 17 bases spanning the gap. This CDR3 has 16 residues. Germline values: CDR1 KGHDR, CDR2 SFDVKD. The CDR3 reads CATPHPANSSNQPQHF. For the CDR3, the DNA is TGTGCCACCCCTCACCCGGCGAACAGTAGCAATCAGCCCCAGCATTTT.

This clonotype was seen a few times. This sequence may be a read error, since a much larger clone differs from it by one base. Because the CDR3 is missing its conserved closing phenylalanine or tryptophan, this is likely a read error. The rearrangement uses TRBV12-3 or TRBV12-4 and TRBJ2-5, with TRBD2 as a possible D gene (5 bases). With 3 bases removed from V and 3 bases from J, the gap between germline ends came to 8 bases. The CDR3 totals 13 residues. In DNA form, the CDR3 reads TGTGCCAGCAGTTTTTGGGGAGAAGAGACCCAGTACTAC. Protein sequence: CASSFWGEETQYY.

This clonotype was observed many times. The chain joins TRBV7-2 to TRBJ1-2, with D maybe TRBD1 (5 bases). The germline V gene encodes CDR1 SGHTA and CDR2 FQGNSA. CDR3 length: 14 residues. Trimming pared 8 bases from V and 3 bases from J, leaving 16 bases between. CDR3 DNA: TGTGCCAGCGCCCCCGGGGGAAGTGACTATGGCTACACCTTC. Its protein is CASAPGGSDYGYTF.

The rearrangement joins TRBV12-3 or TRBV12-4 to TRBJ1-3; D is unresolved. The V and J ends lost 4 bases and 12 bases respectively, with 13 bases between them. The CDR3 runs to 12 residues. Here the CDR3 reads CASSWPSDIIYF. The CDR3 DNA is TGTGCCAGCAGTTGGCCTAGTGACATCATATATTTT.

The chain has TRBV12-3 or TRBV12-4 and TRBJ1-6, with D perhaps TRBD1 (5 bases). V was shortened by 4 bases and J by 10 bases, with 14 bases between the two germline ends. There are 14 residues in the CDR3. The CDR3 is CASSSRQGESPLHF. The DNA of the CDR3 is TGTGCCAGCAGTTCTCGGCAGGGTGAATCACCCCTCCACTTT.

In its sample, this clonotype was seen a few times. The V call is TRBV7-9, the J call TRBJ2-7; 8 nucleotides align to TRBD1. The CDR3 totals 17 residues. Trimming cost V 5 bases and J 0 bases; bases outside gene matches: 12. Germline V lookup: CDR1 SEHNR, CDR2 FQNEAQ (reference sequence). CDR3 in amino acids: CASSPRRTGTSSYEQYF. The CDR3 DNA follows: TGTGCCAGCAGCCCCCGCCGGACAGGGACGTCCTCCTACGAGCAGTACTTC.

The sample holds many counts of this clonotype. The chain uses TRBV6-1 and TRBJ2-1, with TRBD2 identical over 10 bases. J was trimmed by 2 bases and V by 5 bases; bases with no gene match: 3. The CDR3 consists of 15 residues. Germline V CDR1 and CDR2: MNHNS, SASEGT. CDR3 DNA sequence: TGTGCCAGCAGTAAGCTAGCGGGGGCCTACAATGAGCAGTTCTTC. Amino acids: CASSKLAGAYNEQFF.

The chain joins TRBV6-1 to TRBJ1-1; no definite D call. V was pared by 0 bases and J by 9 bases, with 11 bases between. Germline V gene data show CDR1 as MNHNS and CDR2 as SASEGT. The CDR3 totals 13 residues. The CDR3 loop reads CASSEAAGFKAFF. The CDR3 nucleotides are TGTGCCAGCAGTGAAGCCGCGGGATTTAAAGCTTTCTTT.

This clonotype was seen a few times. The CDR3 protein is CATSSSSYEQYF. CDR3 coding DNA: TGTGCCACCAGTTCTAGCAGCTACGAGCAGTACTTC. The genes are TRBV15 and TRBJ2-7; D might be TRBD2 (5 bases). The CDR3 spans 12 residues. Trimming took off 6 bases at V and 3 bases at J, with 9 bases between the two ends. The V gene's germline CDR1 is LNHNV and CDR2 YYDKDF (reference sequence).

This clonotype was seen ten or more times. The chain is built from TRBV6-1 and TRBJ1-5, with D unclear. Trimming pared 4 bases from V and 5 bases from J, leaving 18 bases between. CDR1 and CDR2 from the germline V gene are MNHNS and SASEGT. The CDR3 consists of 16 residues. CDR3 coding DNA: TGTGCCAGCAGTGTGATGATGCAGGTGGATTATCAGCCCCAGCATTTT. The encoded protein is CASSVMMQVDYQPQHF.

This chain uses TRBV5-1 with TRBJ2-5; 8 nucleotides align to TRBD2. With V trimmed by 4 bases and J by 1 base, 6 bases remained unmatched. CDR1 and CDR2 (germline): SGHRS, YFSETQ. The CDR3 has 15 residues. CDR3 in DNA: TGCGCCAGCAGCAAACCGCGGGAGGCCCAAGAGACCCAGTACTTC. It specifies CASSKPREAQETQYF. Variable domain in full (rest from reference TRBV5-1 and TRBJ2-5): KAGVTQTPRYLIKTRGQQVTLSCSPISGHRSVSWYQQTPGQGLQFLFEYFSETQRNKGNFPGRFSGRQFSNSRSEMNVSTLELGDSALYLCASSKPREAQETQYFGPGTRLLVL.

This clonotype came up many times. The chain recombines TRBV11-3 with TRBJ2-1; no firm D call. The V and J ends lost 1 base and 8 bases respectively, with 9 bases between them. Germline V gene lookup returns CDR1 SGHNT and CDR2 YENEEA. The CDR3 sequence is 13 residues long. CDR3 protein: CASSLGQDDEQFF. The CDR3 region has the DNA TGTGCCAGCAGCTTAGGTCAGGACGATGAGCAGTTCTTC.

This clonotype was detected a few times. The chain carries TRBV7-8 and TRBJ2-5; D not certain. The CDR3 is made up of 16 amino acids. Trimming pared 2 bases from V and 1 base from J, leaving 14 bases between. Germline V lookup: CDR1 SGHVS, CDR2 FQNEAQ. CDR3 loop: CASSLPSLGRQETQYF. Written as DNA, the CDR3 is TGTGCCAGCAGCTTACCCAGCCTAGGCCGCCAAGAGACCCAGTACTTC.

The table lists this clonotype with many counts. V is TRBV7-8 and J is TRBJ2-7; D is possibly TRBD2 (6 bases). This CDR3 spans 18 amino acids. Looked up from germline, CDR1 is SGHVS and CDR2 is FQNEAQ. V was shortened by 5 bases and J by 1 base, with 24 bases between the two germline ends. CDR3 residues: CASSPGRVGTSTSYEQYF. Here the CDR3 DNA reads TGTGCCAGCAGCCCGGGACGGGTCGGGACTTCGACATCCTACGAGCAGTACTTC. The full variable domain, with the rest looked up from reference TRBV7-8 and TRBJ2-7, is GAGVSQSPRYKVAKRGQDVALRCDPISGHVSLFWYQQALGQGPEFLTYFQNEAQLDKSGLPSDRFFAERPEGSVSTLKIQRTQQEDSAVYLCASSPGRVGTSTSYEQYFGPGTRLTVT.

Only a few counts were recorded for this clonotype. Just one base apart from a much larger clone, this may be a read error. The conserved closing phenylalanine or tryptophan is absent in this CDR3, likely reflecting a read error. The genes are TRBV5-1 and TRBJ2-1; D call uncertain. The CDR3 contains 11 residues. Germline CDR1 is SGHRS and CDR2 is YFSETQ. V was shortened by 1 base and J by 8 bases, with 4 bases between the two germline ends. CDR3 in DNA: TGCGCCAGCAGCTTGAATGATGAGCAGTTCCTC. It specifies CASSLNDEQFL.

The CDR3 nucleotides read TGCAGCGTTGTAGGTCGGTTCACCTACGAGCAGTACTTC. It encodes CSVVGRFTYEQYF. The chain couples TRBV29-1 to TRBJ2-7; D remains ambiguous. Trimming removed 4 bases from V and 2 bases from J, with 12 bases in between. The CDR3 contains 13 residues. Germline CDR1 reads SQVTM; CDR2 reads ANQGSEA.

On this clonotype itself: Being one base from a much bigger clone, this may be a read error. DNA for the CDR3: TGTGCCAGCTCACTACCTGGACAGGGCGTGCAGTTCTTC. Encoded protein: CASSLPGQGVQFF. The chain combines TRBV18 with TRBJ2-5; TRBD1 matches 8 bases. Judging by the DNA end, TRBJ2-1 fits better; the J call may be wrong. CDR1 is KGHSH and CDR2 is LQKENI in the germline V gene. The CDR3 is made up of 13 amino acids.

This clonotype has ten or more counts. V gene TRBV29-1 combines with J gene TRBJ2-3; possibly TRBD1 for D (6 bases). The CDR3 is 14 amino acids. Per germline, CDR1 SQVTM and CDR2 ANQGSEA. V lost 6 bases and J lost 2, with 15 bases in between. CDR3: CSVPGVLHTDTQYF. The CDR3 coding sequence is TGCAGCGTACCAGGGGTTCTACACACAGATACGCAGTATTTT.

This clonotype was seen many times. V is TRBV5-1 and J is TRBJ2-1, with 11 nucleotides matching TRBD2. Germline V lookup: CDR1 SGHRS, CDR2 YFSETQ. J gave up 4 bases and V 0 bases, and 3 bases lay outside the gene matches. This CDR3 is built from 16 residues. CDR3 residues: CASSLGLAGKYNEQFF. DNA for the CDR3: TGCGCCAGCAGCTTGGGACTAGCGGGAAAGTACAATGAGCAGTTCTTC.

In its sample, this clonotype was seen many times. V and J are TRBV27 and TRBJ2-7; TRBD1 is a possible D gene (6 bases). Germline-derived CDR1 and CDR2 are MNHEY and SMNVEV (reference sequence). This CDR3 region has 15 residues. V gave up 5 bases and J gave up 3 bases, with 17 bases separating them. CDR3 DNA sequence: TGTGCCAGCAGTCAAGGACGGGACACGAACTACGAGCAGTACTTC. This codes for CASSQGRDTNYEQYF.

In this sample, this clonotype turned up a few times. The rearrangement links TRBV12-3 or TRBV12-4 to TRBJ2-5, with D tentatively TRBD2 (6 bases). The V gene lost 0 bases and the J gene lost 2 bases, with 10 bases spanning the gap. This CDR3 comprises 15 residues. Here the CDR3 reads CASSLALALQETQYF. The CDR3 DNA follows: TGTGCCAGCAGTTTAGCTCTAGCGCTTCAAGAGACCCAGTACTTC.

The rearrangement links TRBV20-1 to TRBJ2-1; 13 positions agree with TRBD2. This CDR3 is 16 amino acids long. Germline lookup yields CDR1 DFQATT and CDR2 SNEGSKA (reference sequence). With 3 bases clipped from V and 9 bases from J, the junction kept 11 bases outside the gene matches. The DNA of the CDR3 is TGCAGTGCTAGGATTTGGACTAGCGGGAGTGCGGGTGAGCAGTTCTTC. Amino acid sequence: CSARIWTSGSAGEQFF.

Only a few counts were recorded for this clonotype. Here the CDR3 reads CASSQEASGRAWETQYF. In DNA form, the CDR3 reads TGTGCCAGCAGCCAAGAAGCAAGCGGGAGGGCTTGGGAGACCCAGTACTTC. The chain uses TRBV4-2 and TRBJ2-5, with TRBD2 matching 10 bases. Per germline, CDR1 LGHNA and CDR2 YNFKEQ. V shed 0 bases, J shed 5 bases, and the junction held 9 bases outside the gene matches. The CDR3 length is 17 residues.

This clonotype turned up a few times. V usage is TRBV19 and J usage is TRBJ1-1; D not certain. The CDR3 has 15 amino acids. Germline assignment: CDR1 LNHDA and CDR2 SQIVND (reference sequence). Trimming took 2 bases from V and 0 from J, leaving 10 bases between them. In DNA, the CDR3 is TGTGCCAGTAGTATAAGTCTCGTCCTGAACACTGAAGCTTTCTTT. Translation gives CASSISLVLNTEAFF.

This clonotype was observed at least ten times. The genes are TRBV3-1 and TRBJ1-2, with unresolved D. This CDR3 has 15 amino acids. Germline V gene data show CDR1 as LGHDT and CDR2 as YNNKEL (reference sequence). V lost 4 bases, J lost 0 bases, and 12 bases lay in between. The CDR3 protein is CASSPAGIANYGYTF. CDR3 in DNA: TGTGCCAGCAGCCCAGCAGGAATCGCTAACTATGGCTACACCTTC.

This clonotype was recorded at least ten times. The chain is built from TRBV28 and TRBJ2-3; 13 bases line up with TRBD2. This CDR3 is 16 amino acids long. With V trimmed by 7 bases and J by 4 bases, 8 bases remained unmatched. Germline values: CDR1 MDHEN, CDR2 SYDVKM. CDR3 nucleotide sequence: TGTGCCAGCACCAGGACTAGCGGGAGAGGTGCAGATACGCAGTATTTT. It translates to CASTRTSGRGADTQYF.